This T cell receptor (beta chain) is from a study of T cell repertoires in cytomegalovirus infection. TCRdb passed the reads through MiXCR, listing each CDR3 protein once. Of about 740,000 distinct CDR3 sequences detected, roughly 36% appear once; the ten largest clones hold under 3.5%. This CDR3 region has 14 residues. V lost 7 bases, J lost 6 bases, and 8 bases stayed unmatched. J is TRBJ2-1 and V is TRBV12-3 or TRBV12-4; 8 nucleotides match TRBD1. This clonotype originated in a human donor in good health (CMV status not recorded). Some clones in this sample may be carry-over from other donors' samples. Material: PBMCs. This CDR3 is CASTLGQVINEQFF. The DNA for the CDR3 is TGTGCCAGCACCCTGGGACAGGTAATCAATGAGCAGTTCTTC.